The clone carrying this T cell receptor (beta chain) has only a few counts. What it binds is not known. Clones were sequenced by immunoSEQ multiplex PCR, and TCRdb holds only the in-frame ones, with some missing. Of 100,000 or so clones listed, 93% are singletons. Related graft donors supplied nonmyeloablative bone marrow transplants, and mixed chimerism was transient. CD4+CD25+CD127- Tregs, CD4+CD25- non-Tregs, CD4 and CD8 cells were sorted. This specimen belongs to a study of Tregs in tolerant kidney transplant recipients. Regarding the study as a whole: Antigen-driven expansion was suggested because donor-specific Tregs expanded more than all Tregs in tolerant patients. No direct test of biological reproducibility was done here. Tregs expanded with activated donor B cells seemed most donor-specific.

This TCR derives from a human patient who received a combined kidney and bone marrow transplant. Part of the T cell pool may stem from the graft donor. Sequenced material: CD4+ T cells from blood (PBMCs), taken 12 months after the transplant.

CDR3 protein: CASSPGRGGFYEQYF. Here the CDR3 DNA reads TGCGCCAGCAGCCCGGGGCGGGGAGGCTTCTACGAGCAGTACTTC. The chain carries TRBV5-1 and TRBJ2-7, with D possibly matching TRBD2 (6 bases). Germline V gives CDR1 SGHRS, CDR2 YFSETQ. Trimming shortened V by 4 bases and J by 3 bases, and 17 bases separated the two germline ends. The CDR3 runs 15 residues.